This T cell receptor (beta chain) was recorded in a study of blood T cell repertoires in COVID-19. Background on the study: T cells, B-cell-depleted T cells, or PBMCs provided the cDNA or gDNA that served as material.

The CDR3 is 13 residues long. Trimming took off 7 bases at V and 0 bases at J, with 9 bases between the two ends. Germline CDR1 reads MNHEY; CDR2 reads SVGAGI. The study drew participants aged 18 to 89 years from about two dozen US areas. Assignment of participants to cohorts was predicated upon participant-reported clinical history. The protocol was immunoSEQ multiplex PCR, while the TCRdb copy is restricted to in-frame clones and leaves out a portion. The sample contains about 300,000 clones, 65% to 90% of which appear only once. The sample comprised PBMCs or T cells enriched from blood (not recorded which). This sequence joins TRBV6-5 and TRBJ1-1; no reliable D call. This receptor was taken from a woman aged 18 to 35 who had recovered from COVID-19. The CDR3 coding sequence is TGTGCCAGCAAAGAGACACTGAACACTGAAGCTTTCTTT. Translated: CASKETLNTEAFF.